The entry below describes one T cell receptor (beta chain). The entry originates in a study of blood T cell repertoires in COVID-19. Across the whole study: Donors in the United States, Italy and Spain gave samples during acute or convalescent COVID-19. Sources were T cells, B-cell-depleted T cells, or PBMCs; the material itself was cDNA or gDNA.

Authors' data handling: Reference gene primers were amplified, and this amplification served to estimate nucleated cell counts. The data were produced by immunoSEQ multiplex PCR, yet TCRdb's version contains in-frame clones alone and is incomplete. That table furnishes V, J and clone size, whereas the DNA furnished D and trimming. The sample has under 350,000 clones; around 86% are singletons. The source is a man younger than 35 with active or convalescent COVID-19. Sequenced sample: peripheral blood.

CDR3 amino acids: CASSTYWGGTGQPQHF. As DNA, the CDR3 is TGTGCCAGTAGTACCTATTGGGGAGGGACGGGGCAGCCCCAGCATTTT. The chain links TRBV19 to TRBJ1-5; D is possibly TRBD1 (5 bases). Per the germline V gene, CDR1 is LNHDA and CDR2 is SQIVND (reference sequence). The length of the CDR3 is 16 residues. V was shortened by 4 bases and J by 7 bases, with 20 bases between the two germline ends. Filled out from reference TRBV19 and TRBJ1-5, the complete variable domain reads DGGITQSPKYLFRKEGQNVTLSCEQNLNHDAMYWYRQDPGQGLRLIYYSQIVNDFQKGDIAEGYSVSREKKESFPLTVTSAQKNPTAFYLCASSTYWGGTGQPQHFGDGTRLSIL.